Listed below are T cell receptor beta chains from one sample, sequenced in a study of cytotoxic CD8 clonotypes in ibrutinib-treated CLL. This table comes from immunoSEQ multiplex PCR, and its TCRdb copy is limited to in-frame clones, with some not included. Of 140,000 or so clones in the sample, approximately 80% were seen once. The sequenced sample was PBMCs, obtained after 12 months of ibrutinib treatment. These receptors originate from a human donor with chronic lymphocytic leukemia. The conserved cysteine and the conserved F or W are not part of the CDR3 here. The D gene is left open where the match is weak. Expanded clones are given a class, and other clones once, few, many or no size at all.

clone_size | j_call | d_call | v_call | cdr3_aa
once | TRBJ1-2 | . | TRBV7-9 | ASSLKVTGSGYT
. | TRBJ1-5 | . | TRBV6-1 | ASRNRQNSNQPQH
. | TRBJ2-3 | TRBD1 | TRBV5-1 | ASSHGQGTDTQY
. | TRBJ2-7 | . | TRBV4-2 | ASSQDLQGSNEQY
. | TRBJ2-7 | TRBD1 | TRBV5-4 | ASSWGQSYEQY
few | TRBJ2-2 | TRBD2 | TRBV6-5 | ASSLAGGNTGELF
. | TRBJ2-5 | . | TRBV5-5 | ASSLGAGEETQY
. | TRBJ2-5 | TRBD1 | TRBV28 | ASSPQGVLETQY
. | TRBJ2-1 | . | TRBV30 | AWRGFGGMSDEQF
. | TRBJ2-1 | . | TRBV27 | ASTSLLAKAYNEQF
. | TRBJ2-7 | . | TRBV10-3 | ATTDPTTYEQY
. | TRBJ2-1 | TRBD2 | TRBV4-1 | ASSQLADNEQF
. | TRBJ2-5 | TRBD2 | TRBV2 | ASSLLTSGQETQY
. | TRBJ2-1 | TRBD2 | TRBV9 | ASSVSGSNDNEQF
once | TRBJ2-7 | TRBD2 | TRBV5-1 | ASRREGFYEQY
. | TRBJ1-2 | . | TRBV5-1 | ASSLAGLQNYGYT
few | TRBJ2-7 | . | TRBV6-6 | ASGSDGQSYEQY
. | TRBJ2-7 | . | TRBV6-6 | ASRLQGLSYEQY
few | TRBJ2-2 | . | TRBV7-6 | ASSLGRSGELF
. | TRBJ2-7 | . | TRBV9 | ASSLGYPYEQY
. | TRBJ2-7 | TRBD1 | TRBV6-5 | ASSPDRPPYEQY
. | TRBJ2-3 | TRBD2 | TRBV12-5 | ASGLVGLAIRTDTQY
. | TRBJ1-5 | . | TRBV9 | ASSVRMDQPQH
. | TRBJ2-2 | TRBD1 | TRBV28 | ASRPDRAATGELF
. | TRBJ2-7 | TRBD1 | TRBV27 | ASRDRGVIEQY
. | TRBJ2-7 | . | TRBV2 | ASRPHPYEQY
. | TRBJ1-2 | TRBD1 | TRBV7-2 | ASSEQGEGGYT
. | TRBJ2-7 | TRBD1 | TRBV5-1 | ASSLQGAHEQY
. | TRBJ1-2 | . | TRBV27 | ASSLSGAGARLHYGYT
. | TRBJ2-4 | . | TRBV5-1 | ASSPSRTKNIQY
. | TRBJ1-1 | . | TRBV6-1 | ASSEQGTWGTEAF
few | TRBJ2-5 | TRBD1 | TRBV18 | ASSPQQGAGETQY
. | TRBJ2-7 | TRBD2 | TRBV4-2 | ASSSQLAGGYYEQY
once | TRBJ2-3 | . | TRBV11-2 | ASSIVADTQY
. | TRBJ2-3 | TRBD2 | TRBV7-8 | ASSLEPTGTSGTDTQY
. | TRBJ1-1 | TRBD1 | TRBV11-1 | ASSTQGPNTEAF
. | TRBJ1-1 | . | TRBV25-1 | ASKEQNDYLGNTEAF
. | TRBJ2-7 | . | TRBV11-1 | ASKKRGEQY
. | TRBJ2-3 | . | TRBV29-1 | SVLNPRSRDPRSSDTQY
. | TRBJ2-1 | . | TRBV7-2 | ASSFRDQSYNEQF
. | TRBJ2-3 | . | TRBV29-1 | SAREGTDAADTQY